The sequence of this T cell receptor (beta chain) was determined in a study of blood T cell repertoires in COVID-19. Authors' processing steps: Nucleated cell counts were estimated from reference gene primer amplification. The repertoire was sequenced with immunoSEQ multiplex PCR; TCRdb's copy has only in-frame clones and lacks some. V, J and clone size reflect that table, while D and trimming were determined from the DNA. This table holds more than 150,000 clones, approximately 86% found once. Germline V gives CDR1 MNHNY, CDR2 SVGAGI (reference sequence). This CDR3 has 11 residues. J lost 7 bases, V lost 6 bases, and 3 bases had no gene match.

The rearrangement joins TRBV6-6 to TRBJ2-7; 7 nucleotides agree with TRBD2. This receptor was obtained from a woman in her twenties or thirties who had recovered from COVID-19. Material for sequencing was PBMCs or T cells enriched from blood (not recorded which). The CDR3 DNA sequence: TGTGCCAGCAGCTCCGGGAGGGAGCAGTACTTC. Translating gives CASSSGREQYF.